This T cell receptor beta chain was documented in a study of cytomegalovirus exposure and HLA in healthy donors. Worth noting for this clone: Its antigen remains unknown.

Measured with immunoSEQ multiplex PCR; TCRdb has only the in-frame clones, and not every one. The repertoire includes about 66,000 clones, more than 90% of them detected once, and 0.7% to 0.95% sits in the top ten. Overall study results and limits: Specific recognition of CMV antigens was confirmed in vitro for a few chains (all CMV-associated). Most TCR sequences proved rare, with some public TCRs found in many donors.

The receptor was isolated from a man between 18 and 29 years old in good health and CMV-seronegative. The sequencing sample was made of PBMCs.

The CDR3 sequence: CASSGPGLAGSGEQFF. The CDR3 DNA is TGTGCCAGCAGCGGACCGGGACTAGCGGGATCGGGTGAGCAGTTCTTC. This chain links TRBV9 with TRBJ2-1; 13 nucleotides match TRBD2. This CDR3 has 16 residues. CDR1 and CDR2 (germline): SGDLS, YYNGEE. V shed 3 bases and J 9 bases; nucleotides not matched to a gene: 9.